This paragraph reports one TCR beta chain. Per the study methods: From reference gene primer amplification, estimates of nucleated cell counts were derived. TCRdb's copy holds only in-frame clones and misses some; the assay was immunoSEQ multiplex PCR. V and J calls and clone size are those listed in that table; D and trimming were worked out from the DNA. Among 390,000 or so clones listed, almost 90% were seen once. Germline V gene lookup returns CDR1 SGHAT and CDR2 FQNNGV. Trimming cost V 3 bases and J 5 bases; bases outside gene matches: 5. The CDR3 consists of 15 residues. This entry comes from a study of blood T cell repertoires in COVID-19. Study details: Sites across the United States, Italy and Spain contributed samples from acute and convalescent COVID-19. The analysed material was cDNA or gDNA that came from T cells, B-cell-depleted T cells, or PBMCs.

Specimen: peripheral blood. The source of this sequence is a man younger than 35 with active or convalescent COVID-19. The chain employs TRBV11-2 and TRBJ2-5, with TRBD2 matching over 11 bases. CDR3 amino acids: CASSFTSGGGETQYF. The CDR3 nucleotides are TGTGCCAGCAGCTTTACTAGCGGGGGTGGGGAGACCCAGTACTTC.